The clone carrying this TCR beta chain was observed once. This CDR3 has 15 amino acids. The V and J ends lost 5 bases and 4 bases, in that order; junction bases with no gene match: 8. Looked up from germline, CDR1 is MNHEY and CDR2 is SVGEGT. Sample-barcoded 5' priming and a J-beta primer mix drove a second PCR of roughly 7 to 11 cycles. TCRdb reprocessed the 5' RACE reads via MiXCR and lists one record per CDR3 protein. The sample gives around 940,000 distinct CDR3 sequences, roughly half of which show up once; about 22% is in the top ten. This specimen belongs to a study of blood T cells in healthy people across ages.

The specimen sequenced was blood. The clonotype originates from a woman aged 55-70 years in good health. The chain carries TRBV6-2 or TRBV6-3 and TRBJ2-1; 7 nucleotides agree with TRBD2. CDR3 coding DNA: TGTGCCAGCAGTGATCCCGGGACTACTTACAATGAGCAGTTCTTC. Translated, it gives CASSDPGTTYNEQFF.